This TCR beta chain derives from a study of T cell changes during pregnancy in multiple sclerosis. TCRdb's table, derived via immunoSEQ multiplex PCR, lists solely in-frame clones and lacks some. The profile shows 55,000 to 85,000 clones, roughly 92% of them singletons. CDR3 length: 16 residues. CDR1 is MNHEY and CDR2 is SVGAGI in the germline V gene. V lost 0 bases and J 1 base, leaving 7 bases between the germline ends. This receptor was identified in a female donor with multiple sclerosis, enrolled in a pregnancy study. The sequencing used peripheral blood, collected in the second trimester of pregnancy. V is TRBV6-5 and J is TRBJ2-6; TRBD2 is a possible D gene (5 bases). The CDR3 protein is CASSYSEVSGANVLTF. CDR3 DNA sequence: TGTGCCAGCAGTTACTCGGAGGTTTCTGGGGCCAACGTCCTGACTTTC.